Presented here are 16 T cell receptor beta chains from one specimen sequenced in a study of CD8+CD57+ T cells in acquired aplastic anemia. For CDR3 and TCR beta VDJ profiling, genomic DNA was the template used. TCRdb passed the reads through MiXCR, listing each CDR3 protein once. This table holds roughly 180,000 distinct CDR3 sequences, over 60% found once. The source material was sorted CD4+, CD8+, or CD8+CD57+ T cells (not recorded which) from PBMCs. These receptor sequences come from a human donor with severe aplastic anemia or a healthy control (not recorded which).

This clonotype has just a few counts. The chain is built from TRBV5-4 and TRBJ2-2, with no clear D. The ends were cut back, 0 bases at V and 1 base at J, with 4 bases in the middle. Germline values: CDR1 SGHNT, CDR2 YYREEE (reference sequence). The CDR3 has 14 amino acids. The CDR3 here is CASSLERNTGELFF. The CDR3 coding sequence is TGTGCCAGCAGCTTGGAGCGGAACACCGGGGAGCTGTTTTTT.

V and J are TRBV6-1 and TRBJ2-7; TRBD1 aligns across 7 bases. Unmatched junction bases numbered 14, after V lost 7 bases and J lost 5 bases. Germline V gene lookup returns CDR1 MNHNS and CDR2 SASEGT. The CDR3 has 15 residues. CDR3 coding DNA: TGTGCCAGCATGGATTGGGGGCAAGACAGGGACGAGCAGTACTTC. It yields the protein CASMDWGQDRDEQYF.

The chain has TRBV7-2 and TRBJ2-7; 11 nucleotides align to TRBD2. The CDR3 length is 15 residues. Germline V CDR1 and CDR2: SGHTA, FQGNSA. The V segment lost 3 bases and the J segment 5 bases; nucleotides outside the gene matches: 6. DNA of the CDR3: TGTGCCAGCAGCTTCCAGACTAGCGGGATAAACGAGCAGTACTTC. It specifies CASSFQTSGINEQYF.

The gene calls are TRBV15 and TRBJ2-7, with TRBD2 matching over 9 bases. CDR1 and CDR2 (germline): LNHNV, YYDKDF (reference sequence). Trimming removed 0 bases from V and 5 bases from J; junction bases left unmatched: 17. This CDR3 contains 19 residues. The CDR3 region is CATSRDGGQLAGGRDEQYF. DNA of the CDR3: TGTGCCACCAGCAGAGATGGCGGCCAACTAGCGGGTGGTCGGGACGAGCAGTACTTC.

This clonotype was observed a single time. V is TRBV2 and J is TRBJ2-1; D uncertain. Trimming shortened V by 7 bases and J by 0 bases, and 7 bases separated the two germline ends. Germline V gene sequence: CDR1 SNHLY, CDR2 FYNNEI. The CDR3 sequence is 13 residues long. CDR3 amino acids: CASTVSSYNEQFF. In nucleotides, the CDR3 is TGTGCCAGCACCGTAAGCTCCTACAATGAGCAGTTCTTC. The entire variable domain, with the rest obtained from reference TRBV2 and TRBJ2-1, is as follows: EPEVTQTPSHQVTQMGQEVILRCVPISNHLYFYWYRQILGQKVEFLVSFYNNEISEKSEIFDDQFSVERPDGSNFTLKIRSTKLEDSAMYFCASTVSSYNEQFFGPGTRLTVL.

This clonotype was seen many times. The CDR3 loop reads CSARELGGGPNTGELFF. In nucleotides, the CDR3 is TGCAGTGCTAGAGAATTAGGCGGGGGGCCGAACACCGGGGAGCTGTTTTTT. The chain recombines TRBV20-1 with TRBJ2-2; 8 bases are shared with TRBD2. The junction had 6 bases not matched to a gene; V was cut back by 0 bases and J by 0 bases. The germline CDR1 and CDR2 sequences are DFQATT and SNEGSKA (reference sequence). The CDR3 is made up of 17 amino acids.

This chain joins TRBV7-9 and TRBJ2-1, with 9 bases that match TRBD2. V shed 5 bases and J 6 bases; nucleotides not matched to a gene: 8. The germline V gene encodes CDR1 SEHNR and CDR2 FQNEAQ (reference sequence). This CDR3 is built from 15 residues. The CDR3: CASSTTGTSSNEQFF. The DNA for the CDR3 is TGTGCCAGCAGCACTACGGGGACTAGCAGCAATGAGCAGTTCTTC. Together with reference TRBV7-9 and TRBJ2-1, the CDR3 gives the full variable domain: DTGVSQNPRHKITKRGQNVTFRCDPISEHNRLYWYRQTLGQGPEFLTYFQNEAQLEKSRLLSDRFSAERPKGSFSTLEIQRTEQGDSAMYLCASSTTGTSSNEQFFGPGTRLTVL.

This clonotype was detected only a few times. The chain uses TRBV7-8 and TRBJ1-6; D is perhaps TRBD1 (6 bases). Germline values: CDR1 SGHVS, CDR2 FQNEAQ. V dropped 1 base and J dropped 7 bases, with 8 bases sitting between them. The CDR3 has 14 amino acids. DNA of the CDR3: TGTGCCAGCAGCTTAGTACAGGGCAATTCACCCCTCCACTTT. Translated, it gives CASSLVQGNSPLHF.

This sequence joins TRBV7-2 and TRBJ2-1; D possibly matches TRBD1 or TRBD2 (5 bases each). The V gene lost 5 bases and the J gene lost 2 bases, with 10 bases spanning the gap. The CDR3 runs 14 residues. CDR1 and CDR2 (germline): SGHTA, FQGNSA. The CDR3 region has the DNA TGTGCCAGCAGCGGCCAGGGAGCCTACAATGAGCAGTTCTTC. Translation: CASSGQGAYNEQFF.

The chain joins TRBV10-3 to TRBJ2-7, with 9 bases fitting TRBD1. Looked up from germline, CDR1 is ENHRY and CDR2 is SYGVKD. V shed 10 bases, J shed 3 bases, and the junction held 7 bases outside the gene matches. The CDR3 consists of 13 residues. CDR3 protein: CATNRGQGYEQYF. In DNA form, the CDR3 reads TGTGCCACAAACAGGGGGCAAGGCTACGAGCAGTACTTC.

The chain is built from TRBV19 and TRBJ2-7, with a weak D call TRBD1 (5 bases). This CDR3 has 11 amino acids. Germline lookup yields CDR1 LNHDA and CDR2 SQIVND (reference sequence). Trimming took off 10 bases at V and 5 bases at J, with 12 bases between the two ends. CDR3 residues: CATRQGHEQYF. For the CDR3, the DNA is TGTGCCACTCGCCAGGGTCACGAGCAGTACTTC.

A single count supports this clonotype. The V call is TRBV7-3, the J call TRBJ2-7; D gene unclear. This CDR3 region has 15 residues. Per the germline V gene, CDR1 is SGHTA and CDR2 is FQGTGA. V was shortened by 5 bases and J by 3 bases, with 17 bases between the two germline ends. The CDR3 is CASSGPARARYEQYF. For the CDR3, the DNA is TGTGCCAGCAGCGGGCCCGCACGGGCTCGCTACGAGCAGTACTTC.

V and J are TRBV15 and TRBJ1-2; D possibly corresponds to TRBD1 (5 bases). The CDR3 consists of 15 residues. V shed 5 bases and J shed 4 bases, with 17 bases lying between them. The V gene's germline CDR1 is LNHNV and CDR2 YYDKDF (reference sequence). CDR3 coding DNA: TGTGCCACCAGCCTTGAACCGACAGATTTCTATGGCTACACCTTC. Translation gives CATSLEPTDFYGYTF.

This clonotype showed up many times. This chain connects TRBV4-1 to TRBJ2-1; 9 bases are a match to TRBD1. CDR1 is MGHRA, CDR2 YSYEKL, per germline. CDR3 length: 17 amino acids. V lost 0 bases to trimming and J lost 7 bases; unmatched junction nucleotides: 10. The CDR3 region has the DNA TGCGCCAGCAGCCAAGATCTCGACAGGGGGGCTGCGAATGAGCAGTTCTTC. Protein: CASSQDLDRGAANEQFF.

This clonotype was observed a handful of times. The CDR3 sequence: CASSPSSTDTQYF. CDR3 nucleotides: TGTGCCAGCAGCCCCTCTTCCACAGATACGCAGTATTTT. The rearrangement uses TRBV7-3 and TRBJ2-3; D unclear. Trimming removed 5 bases at V and 2 bases at J, with 8 bases between. Germline V gives CDR1 SGHTA, CDR2 FQGTGA. The CDR3 contains 13 residues.

The chain couples TRBV5-4 to TRBJ1-5; perhaps TRBD1 as D (6 bases). From germline, CDR1 is SGHNT and CDR2 YYREEE (reference sequence). V lost 0 bases, J lost 6 bases, and 7 bases lay in between. This CDR3 is 13 amino acids long. Here the CDR3 reads CASSLEGGQPQHF. The CDR3 DNA reads as TGTGCCAGCAGCTTGGAAGGGGGTCAGCCCCAGCATTTT.